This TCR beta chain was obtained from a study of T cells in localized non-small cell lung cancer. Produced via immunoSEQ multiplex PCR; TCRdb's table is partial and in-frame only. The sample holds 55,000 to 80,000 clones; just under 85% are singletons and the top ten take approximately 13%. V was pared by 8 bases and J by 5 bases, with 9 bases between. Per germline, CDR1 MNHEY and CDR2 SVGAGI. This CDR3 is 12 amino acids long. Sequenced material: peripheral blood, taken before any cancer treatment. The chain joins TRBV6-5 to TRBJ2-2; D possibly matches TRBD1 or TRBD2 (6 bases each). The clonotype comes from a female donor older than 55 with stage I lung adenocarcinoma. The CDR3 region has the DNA TGTGCCAGCTGGAGGGGGACCGGGGAGCTGTTTTTT. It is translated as CASWRGTGELFF.